This T cell receptor (beta chain) was identified in a study of OX40 agonist ivuxolimab in advanced cancers. Study as a whole: Given to patients was ivuxolimab, an agonistic anti-OX40 (CD134) antibody.

Clones were read by immunoSEQ multiplex PCR, and TCRdb kept only the in-frame ones, dropping some. The repertoire holds tens of thousands of clones, with around 82% as singletons. This CDR3 contains 13 residues. V was clipped by 8 bases and J by 10 bases, with 15 bases between them. Looked up from germline, CDR1 is SNHLY and CDR2 is FYNNEI. Only a few counts were recorded for this clone. Sample: CD4+ or CD8+ T cells sorted from blood, taken in a trial of the OX40 agonist ivuxolimab. This sequence originates from an adult with an advanced solid tumor such as melanoma, head and neck, liver or kidney cancer. This sequence joins TRBV2 and TRBJ1-6, with D perhaps matching TRBD1 (6 bases). Written as DNA, the CDR3 is TGTGCCAGCTCTTTACAGGGAGGATCACCCCTCCACTTT. Protein product: CASSLQGGSPLHF.